These T cell receptor beta chains were read from a single sample in a study of cytomegalovirus exposure and HLA in healthy donors. Clones were read by immunoSEQ multiplex PCR, and TCRdb kept only the in-frame ones, dropping some. The data contain approximately 160,000 clones, 77% of them singletons. Sequencing was done on a sample of PBMCs. These receptors originate from a woman in her 40s in good health and CMV-seropositive. Both conserved end residues are part of each CDR3. Fields, in order: J gene, V gene, CDR3 protein.

>TRBJ2-7|TRBV6-5
CASSPGFYEQYF
>TRBJ2-6|TRBV6-1
CASSEDTMSSGANVLTF
>TRBJ1-3|TRBV5-1
CASSLTGDGLSGNTIYF
>TRBJ2-5|TRBV2
CASTIQGTLGTQYF
>TRBJ1-5|TRBV9
CASSGREDSNQPQHF
>TRBJ1-4|TRBV2
CARRADNEKLFF
>TRBJ2-7|TRBV5-4
CASSLSGRSSYEQYF
>TRBJ1-3|TRBV6-5
CASSYRTGIGNTIYF
>TRBJ1-4|TRBV12-5
CASGWTKGEALATNEKLFF
>TRBJ2-5|TRBV28
CASMGKTSGVEEETQYF
>TRBJ2-1|TRBV9
CASSKREGLSYNEQFF
>TRBJ2-1|TRBV7-2
CASSLEALAGGRNEQFF
>TRBJ2-1|TRBV19
CASSMGTSHYNEQFF
>TRBJ1-2|TRBV18
CASSDVQGVNYGYTF
>TRBJ2-7|TRBV6-6
CASSQHRGSNEQYF
>TRBJ2-3|TRBV30
CAWSVQGADTQYF
>TRBJ2-2|TRBV9
CASSVVAGDTGELFF
>TRBJ1-1|TRBV6-5
CASTYPGGAEAFF
>TRBJ2-5|TRBV13
CASSSRRTSRQETQYF
>TRBJ2-5|TRBV6-5
CASSYGAAGGQETQYF
>TRBJ1-2|TRBV6-5
CASSFNRRFDGYTF
>TRBJ2-3|TRBV28
CASATPASGSTDTQYF
>TRBJ1-5|TRBV23-1
CASSQSGGRASQPQHF
>TRBJ2-6|TRBV5-6
CASSSTYSSGANVLTF
>TRBJ1-1|TRBV5-1
CASSLAGRDRGDTEAFF
>TRBJ1-5|TRBV19
CASSIAGRQPQHF
>TRBJ2-5|TRBV4-3
CASSQALTQETQYF
>TRBJ2-5|TRBV11-3
CASRLPRPRVETQYF
>TRBJ2-5|TRBV11-3
CASSPRPGQATRLKETQYF
>TRBJ1-1|TRBV28
CASRPDTGWGSTEAFF
>TRBJ1-1|TRBV19
CASSMYRQGTEAFF
>TRBJ1-4|TRBV7-8
CASSFNRGTNEKLFF
>TRBJ2-1|TRBV15
CATSRVAQGYNEQFF
>TRBJ2-5|TRBV2
CASSFRSQETQYF
>TRBJ2-1|TRBV11-2
CASRGTSVLSYNEQFF
>TRBJ2-3|TRBV11-2
CASSLTIAGGRGDTQYF
>TRBJ1-1|TRBV5-6
CASSPLGERAFF
>TRBJ2-7|TRBV23-1
CASSHGTGPCDEQYF
>TRBJ2-5|TRBV7-9
CASSLATGRQGTQYF
>TRBJ1-2|TRBV4-3
CASSHRQGNYGYTF
>TRBJ2-7|TRBV5-1
CASSGLGTGSYEQCF
>TRBJ2-1|TRBV6-1
CASSVAGGDNEQFF
>TRBJ2-6|TRBV5-1
CASSWGTGERSGANVLTF
>TRBJ2-5|TRBV10-3
CATALGRVGQETQYF